This T cell receptor beta chain was identified during a study of T cell clones after liver transplantation. Regarding the study as a whole: A larger donor-reactive than third-party decline suggested partial antigen-specific deletion.

Clones were sequenced by immunoSEQ multiplex PCR, and TCRdb holds only the in-frame ones, with some missing. The data contain about 80,000 clones, 65% to 85% of them seen just once; the ten biggest clones take up roughly 0.44%. Sorting of unstimulated PBMCs yielded separate CD3+CD4+ and CD3+CD8+ fractions. CDR3 length equals 16 residues. Germline CDR1 SGHNT, CDR2 YYREEE (reference sequence). The V end lost 3 bases, the J end lost 4 bases, and 19 bases lay between the germline ends. A note on this clone: What it binds is unknown.

J is TRBJ1-2 and V is TRBV5-4; TRBD1 might be the D (6 bases). The origin of this receptor is a human patient who received a liver transplant. Some T cells here may be from the graft donor. Here the sequenced sample was CD4+ T cells from blood, taken just over 45 months after liver transplant. The CDR3 is CASSSLGGRGPYGYTF. In nucleotides, the CDR3 is TGTGCCAGCAGCTCGCTGGGGGGGCGCGGGCCCTATGGCTACACCTTC.